Listed below are T cell receptor beta chains from one sample, sequenced in a study of T cell responses to AZD1222 COVID-19 vaccine. Produced via immunoSEQ multiplex PCR; TCRdb's table is partial and in-frame only. The sample lists over 85,000 clones, more than 70% seen once, with approximately 15% in the top ten. This specimen was peripheral blood, taken on day 0 of AZD1222 vaccination. These receptors were collected from an adult in good health. Each CDR3 is given with its conserved first and last residue. The order of the fields is J gene, D gene, V gene, clone size, CDR3 length, CDR3 protein, CDR3 DNA. A D gene is named only where the DNA matches it firmly. Part of the rows lack a size; the others show once, few, many or a class for expanded clones.

>TRBJ1-3|-|TRBV7-2|few|16
CASSLNRAHSGNTIYF
TGTGCCAGCAGCCTAAACAGGGCGCACTCTGGAAACACCATATATTTT
>TRBJ1-1|-|TRBV6-5|-|14
CASRPQERSTEAFF
TGTGCCAGCAGGCCCCAGGAGAGGAGCACTGAAGCTTTCTTT
>TRBJ1-2|-|TRBV6-4|-|15
CASSDSTWGVGGYTF
TGTGCCAGCAGTGACTCGACATGGGGCGTCGGGGGCTACACCTTC
>TRBJ2-5|TRBD2|TRBV6-2/TRBV6-3|-|16
CASSRGLSGGGETQYF
TGTGCCAGCAGTCGGGGCCTTAGCGGGGGTGGCGAGACCCAGTACTTC
>TRBJ1-1|-|TRBV20-1|-|10
CSAREAEAFF
TGCAGTGCTAGAGAAGCTGAAGCTTTCTTT
>TRBJ2-1|TRBD2|TRBV7-9|-|17
CASTLGSGTSLMNEQFF
TGTGCCAGCACCCTAGGTAGCGGGACTAGCTTGATGAATGAGCAGTTCTTC
>TRBJ1-1|-|TRBV18|-|15
CASSYRQFESTEAFF
TGTGCCAGCTCATACCGGCAGTTTGAAAGCACTGAAGCTTTCTTT
>TRBJ1-1|-|TRBV7-7|-|11
CASPRIVCAFF
TGTGCCAGCCCCCGTATCGTTTGTGCTTTCTTT
>TRBJ2-1|TRBD1|TRBV9|-|15
CASSTIRQGDNEQFF
TGTGCCAGCAGCACCATTCGGCAGGGGGACAATGAGCAGTTCTTC
>TRBJ2-1|-|TRBV14|once|11
CASSQIREQFF
TGTGCCAGCAGCCAAATTCGGGAGCAGTTCTTC
>TRBJ2-7|TRBD2|TRBV3-1/TRBV3-2|-|16
CASSLRAGEGTYEQYF
TGTGCCAGCAGCCTAAGAGCGGGAGAGGGGACCTACGAGCAGTACTTC
>TRBJ2-7|-|TRBV3-1/TRBV3-2|few|12
CASSQDSADQYF
TGTGCCAGCAGCCAAGATTCGGCAGATCAGTACTTC
>TRBJ1-1|-|TRBV19|few|13
CASRWPENTEAFF
TGTGCCAGCCGATGGCCAGAGAACACTGAAGCTTTCTTT
>TRBJ1-2|TRBD1|TRBV14|-|13
CASSLFTGDGYTF
TGTGCCAGCAGCCTATTTACAGGGGATGGCTACACCTTC
>TRBJ1-2|-|TRBV4-3|-|15
CASSQDLNSAYGYTF
TGCGCCAGCAGCCAAGATCTGAACAGCGCCTATGGCTACACCTTC